In its sample, the clone carrying this TCR beta chain was seen a few times. This record belongs to a study of T cell repertoires in cytomegalovirus infection. TCRdb reanalysed the reads using MiXCR and keeps one entry per CDR3 protein. The sample lists some 440,000 distinct CDR3 sequences, about 33% seen once, with roughly an eighth in the top ten. The material sequenced was PBMCs. The sequence came from a human donor in good health (CMV status not recorded). Some clones in this sample may be carry-over from other donors' samples.

CDR3 DNA: TGTGCCAGCAGTCCGACAGGGCGAAATTCACCCCTCCACTTT. As protein: CASSPTGRNSPLHF. The chain has TRBV27 and TRBJ1-6, with 7 nucleotides matching TRBD1. V trimming: 5 bases; J trimming: 7 bases; junction bases outside the gene matches: 5. Germline V gene sequence: CDR1 MNHEY, CDR2 SMNVEV (reference sequence). The CDR3 sequence is 14 residues long.